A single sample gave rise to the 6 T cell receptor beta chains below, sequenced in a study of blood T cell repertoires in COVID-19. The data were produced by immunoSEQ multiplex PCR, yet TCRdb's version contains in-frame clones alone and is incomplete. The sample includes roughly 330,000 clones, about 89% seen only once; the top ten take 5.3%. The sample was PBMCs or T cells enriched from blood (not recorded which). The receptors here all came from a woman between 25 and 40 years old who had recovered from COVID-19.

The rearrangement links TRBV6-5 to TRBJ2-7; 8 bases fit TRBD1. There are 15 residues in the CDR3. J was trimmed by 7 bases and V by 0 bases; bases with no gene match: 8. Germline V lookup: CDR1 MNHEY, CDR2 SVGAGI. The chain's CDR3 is CASSYSGTGVREQYF. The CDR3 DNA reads TGTGCCAGCAGTTACTCTGGGACAGGCGTTAGGGAGCAGTACTTC.

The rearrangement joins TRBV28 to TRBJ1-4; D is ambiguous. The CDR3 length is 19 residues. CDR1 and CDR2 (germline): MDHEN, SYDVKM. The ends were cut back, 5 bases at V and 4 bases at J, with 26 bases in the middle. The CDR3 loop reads CASSHARGLRVGSNEKLFF. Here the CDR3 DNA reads TGTGCCAGCAGTCACGCCCGGGGATTAAGGGTAGGAAGTAATGAAAAACTGTTTTTT.

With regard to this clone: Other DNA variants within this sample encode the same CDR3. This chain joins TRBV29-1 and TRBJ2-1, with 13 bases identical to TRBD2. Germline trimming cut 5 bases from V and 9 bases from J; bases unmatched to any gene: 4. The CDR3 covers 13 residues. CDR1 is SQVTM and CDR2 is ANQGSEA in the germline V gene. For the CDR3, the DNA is TGCAGCGTTACTAGCGGGGGGGCAGGTGAGCAGTTCTTC. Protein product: CSVTSGGAGEQFF.

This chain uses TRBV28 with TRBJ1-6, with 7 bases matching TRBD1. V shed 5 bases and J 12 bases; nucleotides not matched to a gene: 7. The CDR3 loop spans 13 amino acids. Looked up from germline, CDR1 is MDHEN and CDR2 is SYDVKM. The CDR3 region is CASSLPGQRPLHF. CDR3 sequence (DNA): TGTGCCAGCAGTCTTCCGGGACAGCGACCCCTCCACTTT.

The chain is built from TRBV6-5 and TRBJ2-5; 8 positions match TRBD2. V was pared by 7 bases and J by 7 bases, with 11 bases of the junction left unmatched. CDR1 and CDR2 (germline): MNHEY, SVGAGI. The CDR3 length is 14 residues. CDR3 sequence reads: CASNRGGLEGTQYF. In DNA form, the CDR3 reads TGTGCCAGCAATCGAGGGGGACTAGAGGGGACCCAGTACTTC.

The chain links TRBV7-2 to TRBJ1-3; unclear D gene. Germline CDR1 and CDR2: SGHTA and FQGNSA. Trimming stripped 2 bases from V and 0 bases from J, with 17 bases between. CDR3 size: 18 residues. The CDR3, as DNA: TGTGCCAGCAGCTTATATCGCCGACAATTAAGCTCTGGAAACACCATATATTTT. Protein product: CASSLYRRQLSSGNTIYF. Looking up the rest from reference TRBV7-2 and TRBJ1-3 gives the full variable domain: GAGVSQSPSNKVTEKGKDVELRCDPISGHTALYWYRQSLGQGLEFLIYFQGNSAPDKSGLPSDRFSAERTGGSVSTLTIQRTQQEDSAVYLCASSLYRRQLSSGNTIYFGEGSWLTVV.